A selection of T cell receptor beta chains follows, all from one sample in a study of T cells in localized non-small cell lung cancer. Produced via immunoSEQ multiplex PCR; TCRdb's table is partial and in-frame only. The sample lists around 30,000 clones; more than 75% were seen once. Sequenced material: peripheral blood, taken before any cancer treatment. Receptors were obtained from a female donor older than 55 with stage III squamous cell lung carcinoma. The CDR3 runs from the conserved cysteine through the conserved F or W. D genes are given only for firm matches.

j_call d_call v_call cdr3_aa cdr3_nt
TRBJ2-1 . TRBV2 CASSPFQGYEQFF TGTGCCAGCAGCCCTTTTCAGGGCTATGAGCAGTTCTTC
TRBJ2-1 TRBD1 TRBV10-1 CASSESIFKQGYNEQFF TGCGCCAGCAGTGAGTCGATATTCAAACAGGGGTACAATGAGCAGTTCTTC
TRBJ1-5 . TRBV27 CASSLTLAGREQPQHF TGTGCCAGCAGTTTAACCCTGGCAGGGAGGGAACAGCCCCAGCATTTT
TRBJ2-3 TRBD1 TRBV2 CASLDRWTDTQYF TGTGCCAGCTTGGACAGGTGGACAGATACGCAGTATTTT
TRBJ2-1 . TRBV7-6 CASSLGSMSEQFF TGTGCCAGCAGCTTGGGGTCCATGAGTGAGCAGTTCTTC
TRBJ1-1 . TRBV16 CASSPRAGRNTEAFF TGTGCCAGCAGCCCCCGGGCAGGGAGGAACACTGAAGCTTTCTTT
TRBJ2-7 . TRBV5-4 CASSLGADTYEQYF TGTGCCAGCAGCTTGGGAGCAGATACCTACGAGCAGTACTTC
TRBJ2-1 TRBD2 TRBV7-2 CASSLRSGGASEQFF TGTGCCAGCAGCTTAAGAAGCGGGGGGGCTTCTGAGCAGTTCTTC
TRBJ2-3 TRBD1 TRBV18 CASSPVGQGTDTQYF TGTGCCAGCTCACCAGTCGGACAGGGGACAGATACGCAGTATTTT
TRBJ2-7 . TRBV28 CASNPYGASYEQYF TGTGCCAGCAATCCCTACGGGGCCTCCTACGAGCAGTACTTC
TRBJ1-5 TRBD1 TRBV29-1 CSVAQGQSNQPQHF TGCAGCGTTGCACAGGGGCAAAGCAATCAGCCCCAGCATTTT